This TCR beta chain was retrieved from a study of T cell responses to AZD1222 COVID-19 vaccine. Germline V gene data show CDR1 as LNHDA and CDR2 as SQIVND (reference sequence). The CDR3 totals 15 residues. Germline trimming cut 6 bases from V and 4 bases from J; bases unmatched to any gene: 12. Only in-frame clones appear in the TCRdb table, and some are missing; sequencing was by immunoSEQ multiplex PCR. The sample has about 190,000 clones, roughly 90% seen once. This clone was detected once. The rearrangement joins TRBV19 to TRBJ2-7; the match to TRBD1 covers 7 bases. The receptor's source is an adult in good health. The starting material was peripheral blood, obtained on day 0 of AZD1222 vaccination. As DNA, the CDR3 is TGTGCCAGTAGGCCCACCGGGACAGCCCCTTACGAGCAGTACTTC. It specifies CASRPTGTAPYEQYF.